What follows describes a single TCR beta chain. What it recognizes is unknown. The data were produced by immunoSEQ multiplex PCR, yet TCRdb's version contains in-frame clones alone and is incomplete. The sample yields about 82,000 clones, about 94% seen once. Samples with a second dose at about 4 or about 12 weeks were pooled together. This sample is part of a study of T cell responses to AZD1222 COVID-19 vaccine. The study's findings and limits: The peak T cell response came first, and repertoires were sampled only after it. The donors showed a predominance of white British ancestry and of females, with possible underestimation of clonal diversity. Spike-spanning, vaccine-associated CD4 TCRs were dominant at 160-218 and 743-854.

Sequenced here: peripheral blood, sampled 28 days after the second AZD1222 dose. This sequence originates from an adult who received the AZD1222 COVID-19 vaccine.

CDR3 sequence (DNA): TGTGCCAGCAGTGGGTATAGGCAGCCCCAGCATTTT. As protein: CASSGYRQPQHF. The chain is built from TRBV2 and TRBJ1-5, with D uncertain. V lost 4 bases and J lost 7, with 8 bases in between. This CDR3 is built from 12 residues. CDR1 and CDR2 from the germline V gene are SNHLY and FYNNEI. The full variable domain, with the rest looked up from reference TRBV2 and TRBJ1-5, is EPEVTQTPSHQVTQMGQEVILRCVPISNHLYFYWYRQILGQKVEFLVSFYNNEISEKSEIFDDQFSVERPDGSNFTLKIRSTKLEDSAMYFCASSGYRQPQHFGDGTRLSIL.